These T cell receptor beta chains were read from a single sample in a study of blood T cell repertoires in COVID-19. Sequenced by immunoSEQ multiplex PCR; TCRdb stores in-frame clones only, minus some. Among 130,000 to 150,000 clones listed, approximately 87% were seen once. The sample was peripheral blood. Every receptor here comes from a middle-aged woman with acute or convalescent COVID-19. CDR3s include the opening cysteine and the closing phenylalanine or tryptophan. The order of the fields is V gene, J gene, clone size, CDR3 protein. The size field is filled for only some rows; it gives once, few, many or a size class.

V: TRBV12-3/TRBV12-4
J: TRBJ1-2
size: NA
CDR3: CASSPGLGYTF

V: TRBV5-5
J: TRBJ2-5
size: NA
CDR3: CASCRSQETQYF

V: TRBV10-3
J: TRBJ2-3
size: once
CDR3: CAINTGTGRLAGSKDTQYF

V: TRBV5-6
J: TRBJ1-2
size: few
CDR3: CASSPGRWVAGGYTF

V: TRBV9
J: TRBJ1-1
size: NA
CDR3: CASSGGQGINTEAFF

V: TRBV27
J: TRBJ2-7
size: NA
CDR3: CASSLGLAGGNEQYF

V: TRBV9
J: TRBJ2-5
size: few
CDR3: CASSVGVGLGVETQYF

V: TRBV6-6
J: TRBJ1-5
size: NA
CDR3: CASSFTGGGNQPQHF

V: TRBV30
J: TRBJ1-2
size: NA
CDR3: CARVEYGSSGSYGYTF

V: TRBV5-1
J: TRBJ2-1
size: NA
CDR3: CASSQGTSGSGYNEQFF

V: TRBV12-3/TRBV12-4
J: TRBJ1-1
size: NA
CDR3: CASSSGGEAFF

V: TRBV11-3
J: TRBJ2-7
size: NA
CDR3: CASSPKGSAPYEQYF

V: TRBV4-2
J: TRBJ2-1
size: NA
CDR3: CASSQPTGTRNGEQFF

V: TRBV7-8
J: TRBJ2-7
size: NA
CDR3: CASSLSTSGTYEQYF

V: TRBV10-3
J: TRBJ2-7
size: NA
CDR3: CAISVGTGGGYEQYF

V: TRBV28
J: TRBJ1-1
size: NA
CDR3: CASTVGQATEAFF

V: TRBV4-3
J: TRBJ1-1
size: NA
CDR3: CASSQDGGSIEAFF

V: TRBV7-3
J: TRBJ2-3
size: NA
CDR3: CASSLGPLAGGWTDTQYF

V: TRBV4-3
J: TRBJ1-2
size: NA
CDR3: CASSQVVGGGIYGYTF

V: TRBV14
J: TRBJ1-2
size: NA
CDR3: CASSPGQGGYGYTF

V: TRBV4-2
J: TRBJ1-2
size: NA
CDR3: CASSQSGANGYTF

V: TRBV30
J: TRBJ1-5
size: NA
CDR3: CAWSTTGGQPQHF

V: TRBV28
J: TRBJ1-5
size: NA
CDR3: CASSLQQGHGNQPQHF

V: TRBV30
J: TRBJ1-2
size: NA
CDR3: CAWSGTERGYGYTF

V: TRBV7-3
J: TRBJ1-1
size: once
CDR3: CASSLIPGRSTEAFF

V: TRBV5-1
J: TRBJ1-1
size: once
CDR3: CASSLTTMNTEAFF

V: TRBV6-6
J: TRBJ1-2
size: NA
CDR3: CASGTGTAYGYTF

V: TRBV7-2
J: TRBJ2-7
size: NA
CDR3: CASSSTLAGGRVNEQYF

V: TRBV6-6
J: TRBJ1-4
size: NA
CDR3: CASSYTDRNEKLFF

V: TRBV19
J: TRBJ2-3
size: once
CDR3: CASSIGVAGGATDTQYF

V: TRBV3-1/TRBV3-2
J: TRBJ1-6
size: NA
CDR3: CASSQDLRGSYNSPLHF

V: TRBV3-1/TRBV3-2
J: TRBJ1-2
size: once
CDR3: CASSQEGSYGYTF

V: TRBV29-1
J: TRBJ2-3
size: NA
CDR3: CSVAPRTSITDTQYF

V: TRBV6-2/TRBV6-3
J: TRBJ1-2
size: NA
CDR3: CASTPLQGLVYTF

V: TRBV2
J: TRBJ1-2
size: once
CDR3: CASSTTGTGHGYTF

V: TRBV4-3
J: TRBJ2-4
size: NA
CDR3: CASSLGVAGGKNIQYF

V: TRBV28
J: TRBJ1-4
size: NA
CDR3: CASSPGGENEKLFF

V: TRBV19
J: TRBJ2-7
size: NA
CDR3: CASSRQRTGIYEQYF

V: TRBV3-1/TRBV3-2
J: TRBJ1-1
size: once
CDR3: CASSLSVRRDTEAFF

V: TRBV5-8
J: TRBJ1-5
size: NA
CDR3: CASSLRQGAVQPQHF

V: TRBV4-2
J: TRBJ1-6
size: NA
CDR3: CASSQGSGNLGNSPLHF

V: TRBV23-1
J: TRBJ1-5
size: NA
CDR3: CASTGEDICNQPQHF

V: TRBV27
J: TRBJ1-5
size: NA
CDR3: CASSHTGLRSNQPQHF

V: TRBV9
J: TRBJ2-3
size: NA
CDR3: CASSATSGRPTDTQYF

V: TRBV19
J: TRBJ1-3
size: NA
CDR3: CASSPRTGGASGNAIYF

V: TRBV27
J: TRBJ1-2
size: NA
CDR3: CASSRRDRDGYTF

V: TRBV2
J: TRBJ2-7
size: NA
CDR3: CASGPTSLGEQYF

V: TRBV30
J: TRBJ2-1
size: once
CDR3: CAWSKSGRASEQFF

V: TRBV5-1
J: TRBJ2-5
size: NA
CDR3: CASSLGMAGETQYF

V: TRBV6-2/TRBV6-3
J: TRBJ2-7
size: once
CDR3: CASSYSLLAGVVSSYEQYF

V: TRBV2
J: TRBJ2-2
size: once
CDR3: CASRDTGWDTGELFF

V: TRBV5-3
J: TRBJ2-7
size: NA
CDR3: CARSLPWSSGGPGYEQYF

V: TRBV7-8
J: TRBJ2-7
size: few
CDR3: CASRASGLASEQYF

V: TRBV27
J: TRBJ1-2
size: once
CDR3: CASSLQGAGYGYTF

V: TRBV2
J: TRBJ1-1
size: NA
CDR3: CASSALTGDTEAFF

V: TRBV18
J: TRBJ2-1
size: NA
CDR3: CASSLQGLAYNEQFF